This is a list of T cell receptor beta chains from one sample in a study of blood T cell repertoires in COVID-19. Data came from immunoSEQ multiplex PCR; TCRdb stores just in-frame clones and leaves some out. The sample records about 300,000 clones, 85% to 90% being singletons. The specimen sequenced was PBMCs or T cells enriched from blood (not recorded which). The receptors were sampled from a woman between 45 and 60 years old who had been exposed to COVID-19. Each CDR3 is given with its conserved first and last residue. Each record gives: J gene, D gene, V gene, clone size, CDR3 protein, CDR3 DNA. A D gene is named only where the DNA matches it firmly. Clone size is stated in some rows and not others, as once, few, many or a class when expanded.

j_call: TRBJ2-7; d_call: TRBD2; v_call: TRBV9; clone_size: .; cdr3_aa: CASSVAPGLGTYEQYF; cdr3_nt: TGTGCCAGCAGCGTAGCCCCGGGACTAGGGACCTACGAGCAGTACTTC
j_call: TRBJ2-6; d_call: .; v_call: TRBV28; clone_size: .; cdr3_aa: CALNADSGANVLTF; cdr3_nt: TGTGCCTTAAATGCAGACTCTGGGGCCAACGTCCTGACTTTC
j_call: TRBJ2-1; d_call: .; v_call: TRBV25-1; clone_size: .; cdr3_aa: CASSDGRELSYNEQFF; cdr3_nt: TGTGCCAGCAGTGACGGACGGGAGCTCTCCTACAATGAGCAGTTCTTC
j_call: TRBJ2-1; d_call: .; v_call: TRBV28; clone_size: .; cdr3_aa: CASSFRDTGYNEQFF; cdr3_nt: TGTGCCAGCAGTTTTCGCGACACCGGCTACAATGAGCAGTTCTTC
j_call: TRBJ1-5; d_call: TRBD1; v_call: TRBV6-5; clone_size: .; cdr3_aa: CASSYSTGGSGQPQHF; cdr3_nt: TGTGCCAGCAGTTACTCGACAGGGGGCAGTGGTCAGCCCCAGCATTTT
j_call: TRBJ2-5; d_call: .; v_call: TRBV28; clone_size: .; cdr3_aa: CASSPRLEETQYF; cdr3_nt: TGTGCCAGCAGCCCTAGGTTGGAAGAGACCCAGTACTTC
j_call: TRBJ1-1; d_call: .; v_call: TRBV15; clone_size: .; cdr3_aa: CATSREDSEAFF; cdr3_nt: TGTGCCACCAGCAGAGAGGACAGTGAAGCTTTCTTT
j_call: TRBJ2-1; d_call: TRBD2; v_call: TRBV27; clone_size: once; cdr3_aa: CASRGLAGVGEQFF; cdr3_nt: TGTGCCAGCAGGGGACTAGCGGGGGTCGGTGAGCAGTTCTTC
j_call: TRBJ2-2; d_call: .; v_call: TRBV9; clone_size: .; cdr3_aa: CASSAPKGIYAGELFF; cdr3_nt: TGTGCCAGCAGCGCCCCGAAGGGGATTTACGCCGGGGAGCTGTTTTTT
j_call: TRBJ1-5; d_call: .; v_call: TRBV6-1; clone_size: .; cdr3_aa: CASSGETGLSGNQPQHF; cdr3_nt: TGTGCCAGCAGTGGGGAGACAGGTTTGTCAGGCAATCAGCCCCAGCATTTT
j_call: TRBJ2-1; d_call: .; v_call: TRBV7-9; clone_size: .; cdr3_aa: CASSHSYNEQFF; cdr3_nt: TGTGCCAGCAGCCATTCCTACAATGAGCAGTTCTTC
j_call: TRBJ2-3; d_call: TRBD1; v_call: TRBV5-1; clone_size: .; cdr3_aa: CASSLEGGPGGTDTQYF; cdr3_nt: TGCGCCAGCAGCTTGGAAGGGGGCCCCGGGGGCACAGATACGCAGTATTTT
j_call: TRBJ2-1; d_call: TRBD1; v_call: TRBV3-1/TRBV3-2; clone_size: .; cdr3_aa: CASSQGQGKTNNEQFF; cdr3_nt: TGTGCCAGCAGCCAAGGACAGGGGAAGACAAACAATGAGCAGTTCTTC
j_call: TRBJ2-7; d_call: TRBD2; v_call: TRBV28; clone_size: .; cdr3_aa: CASSGGTYEQYF; cdr3_nt: TGTGCCAGTTCGGGGGGGACCTACGAGCAGTACTTC
j_call: TRBJ2-1; d_call: .; v_call: TRBV2; clone_size: .; cdr3_aa: CASSVQTVGDNEQFF; cdr3_nt: TGTGCCAGCAGTGTTCAAACTGTGGGCGACAATGAGCAGTTCTTC
j_call: TRBJ1-1; d_call: .; v_call: TRBV2; clone_size: .; cdr3_aa: CASSYSDTLNTEAFF; cdr3_nt: TGTGCCAGCAGTTACTCGGACACGTTGAACACTGAAGCTTTCTTT
j_call: TRBJ1-5; d_call: .; v_call: TRBV2; clone_size: .; cdr3_aa: CASSDRGSNQPQHF; cdr3_nt: TGTGCCAGCAGTGACAGGGGCAGCAATCAGCCCCAGCATTTT
j_call: TRBJ1-2; d_call: TRBD1; v_call: TRBV2; clone_size: .; cdr3_aa: CATLTDRARNYGYTF; cdr3_nt: TGTGCCACCCTAACGGACAGGGCTAGGAACTATGGCTACACCTTC
j_call: TRBJ2-7; d_call: .; v_call: TRBV7-9; clone_size: once; cdr3_aa: CASSHGITLTYEQYF; cdr3_nt: TGTGCCAGCAGCCACGGGATAACCCTAACCTACGAGCAGTACTTC
j_call: TRBJ1-5; d_call: .; v_call: TRBV18; clone_size: .; cdr3_aa: CASSPNRGNQPQHF; cdr3_nt: TGTGCCAGCTCACCCAACAGGGGCAATCAGCCCCAGCATTTT
j_call: TRBJ1-4; d_call: TRBD1; v_call: TRBV5-1; clone_size: .; cdr3_aa: CASGSQGTVGEKLFF; cdr3_nt: TGCGCCAGCGGTTCACAGGGGACTGTTGGAGAAAAACTGTTTTTT
j_call: TRBJ1-6; d_call: TRBD1; v_call: TRBV25-1; clone_size: .; cdr3_aa: CASSPTGQASPLHF; cdr3_nt: TGTGCCAGCAGCCCGACGGGACAGGCGTCGCCCCTCCACTTT